The 9 T cell receptor beta chains listed next were all sequenced from one sample in a study of T-cell memory formation after mild COVID-19. TCRdb re-analysed the 5' RACE reads in MiXCR, keeping a single row per CDR3 protein. The sample consists of roughly 100,000 distinct CDR3 sequences, about an eighth of them appearing once. Sample: PBMCs or a T cell subset sorted from them (not recorded which). The receptors derive from an adult woman who had mild COVID-19 (a few samples of this study predate the infection). Cell type and time point are not known.

This chain connects TRBV4-1 to TRBJ2-1; perhaps TRBD1 as D (6 bases). The germline CDR1 and CDR2 sequences are MGHRA and YSYEKL. CDR3 length equals 18 residues. Trimming removed 4 bases from V and 4 bases from J, with 23 bases in between. CDR3 nucleotides: TGCGCCAGCAGCCCGCTCTCGACAGGCGTCCAAGTTTACAATGAGCAGTTCTTC. Its protein is CASSPLSTGVQVYNEQFF.

The chain joins TRBV7-9 to TRBJ2-1, with 12 positions matching TRBD2. The germline V gene has CDR1 SEHNR and CDR2 FQNEAQ (reference sequence). V shed 5 bases, J shed 8 bases, and the junction held 7 bases outside the gene matches. This CDR3 contains 15 residues. CDR3 amino acids: CASSALAGGIDEQFF. In DNA, the CDR3 is TGTGCCAGCAGCGCCCTAGCGGGAGGGATTGATGAGCAGTTCTTC.

The V and J genes are TRBV6-9 and TRBJ2-2, with D perhaps TRBD2 (6 bases). Germline loops: CDR1 MNHGY, CDR2 SVAAGI. There are 14 residues in the CDR3. The V gene lost 8 bases and the J gene lost 1 base, with 11 bases spanning the gap. The CDR3 protein is CASQLAENTGELFF. The CDR3 nucleotides read TGTGCCAGCCAACTAGCTGAGAACACCGGGGAGCTGTTTTTT.

The V gene is TRBV7-3, the J gene TRBJ2-3; TRBD2 matches 11 bases. Losses at the gene ends were 4 bases for V and 4 bases for J; bases not matched to a gene: 4. The CDR3 is made up of 15 amino acids. Germline V gene data show CDR1 as SGHTA and CDR2 as FQGTGA. In nucleotides, the CDR3 is TGTGCCAGCAGCTATAGCGGGGGGGCAGCAGATACGCAGTATTTT. Protein sequence: CASSYSGGAADTQYF.

This rearrangement joins TRBV7-6 to TRBJ1-6, with 8 bases identical to TRBD1. From germline, CDR1 is SGHVS and CDR2 FNYEAQ. This CDR3 comprises 15 residues. With V trimmed by 6 bases and J by 5 bases, 6 bases remained unmatched. The CDR3 nucleotides are TGTGCCAGCAGAGAGACAGGGGAGGATAATTCACCCCTCCACTTT. The encoded protein is CASRETGEDNSPLHF.

The chain recombines TRBV24-1 with TRBJ2-7; TRBD1 might be the D (5 bases). CDR1 KGHDR and CDR2 SFDVKD come from the germline V gene. The ends were cut back, 2 bases at V and 1 base at J, with 11 bases in the middle. This CDR3 region has 15 residues. The CDR3: CATSDSLTASYEQYF. As DNA, the CDR3 is TGTGCCACCAGTGATTCCTTGACAGCGTCCTACGAGCAGTACTTC.

V usage is TRBV28 and J usage is TRBJ2-7; tentative D call: TRBD1 (5 bases). Trimming shortened V by 5 bases and J by 6 bases, and 14 bases separated the two germline ends. Germline V gene lookup returns CDR1 MDHEN and CDR2 SYDVKM. The length of the CDR3 is 13 residues. The chain's CDR3 is CASSDSRSGEQYF. CDR3 in DNA: TGTGCCAGCAGTGACAGTCGGTCTGGCGAGCAGTACTTC.

In this sample, this clonotype turned up many times. The chain employs TRBV20-1 and TRBJ2-3; TRBD2 matches 8 bases. The J segment lost 4 bases and the V segment lost 0 bases, leaving 12 bases of the junction unmatched. The CDR3 extends over 17 amino acids. The V gene's germline CDR1 is DFQATT and CDR2 SNEGSKA (reference sequence). CDR3 in DNA: TGCAGTGCTAGAGATAGGTCGGCTAGCGGGCCACCAGATACGCAGTATTTT. This encodes CSARDRSASGPPDTQYF.

The chain employs TRBV4-1 and TRBJ2-7; unclear D gene. Trimming removed 5 bases at V and 2 bases at J, with 7 bases between. Germline loops: CDR1 MGHRA, CDR2 YSYEKL. The CDR3 is made up of 12 amino acids. The CDR3 coding sequence is TGCGCCAGCAGCGGACGGACCTACGAGCAGTACTTC. It specifies CASSGRTYEQYF.